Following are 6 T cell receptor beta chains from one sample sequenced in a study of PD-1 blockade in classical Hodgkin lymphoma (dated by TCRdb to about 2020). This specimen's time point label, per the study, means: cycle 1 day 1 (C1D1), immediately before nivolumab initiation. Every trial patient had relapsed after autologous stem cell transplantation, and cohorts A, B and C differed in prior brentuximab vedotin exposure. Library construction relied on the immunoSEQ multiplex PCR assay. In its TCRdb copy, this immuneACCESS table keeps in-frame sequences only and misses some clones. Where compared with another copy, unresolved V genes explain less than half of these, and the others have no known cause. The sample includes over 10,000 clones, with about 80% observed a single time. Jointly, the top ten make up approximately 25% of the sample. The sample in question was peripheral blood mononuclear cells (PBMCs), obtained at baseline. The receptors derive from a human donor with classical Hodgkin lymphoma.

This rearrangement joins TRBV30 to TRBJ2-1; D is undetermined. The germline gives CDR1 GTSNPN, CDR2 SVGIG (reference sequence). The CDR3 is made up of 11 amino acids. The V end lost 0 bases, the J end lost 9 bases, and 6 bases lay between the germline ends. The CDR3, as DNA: TGTGCCTGGAGTGTTAATGGTGAGCAGTTCTTC. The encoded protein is CAWSVNGEQFF. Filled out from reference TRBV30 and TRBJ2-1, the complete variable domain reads SQTIHQWPATLVQPVGSPLSLECTVEGTSNPNLYWYRQAAGRGLQLLFYSVGIGQISSEVPQNLSASRPQDRQFILSSKKLLLSDSGFYLCAWSVNGEQFFGPGTRLTVL.

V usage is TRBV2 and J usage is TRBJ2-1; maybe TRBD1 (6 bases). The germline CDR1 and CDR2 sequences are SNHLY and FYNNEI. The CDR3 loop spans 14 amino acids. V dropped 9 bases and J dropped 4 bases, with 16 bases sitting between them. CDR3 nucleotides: TGTGCCAGAAGGGACACACTAATGTACAATGAGCAGTTCTTC. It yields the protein CARRDTLMYNEQFF.

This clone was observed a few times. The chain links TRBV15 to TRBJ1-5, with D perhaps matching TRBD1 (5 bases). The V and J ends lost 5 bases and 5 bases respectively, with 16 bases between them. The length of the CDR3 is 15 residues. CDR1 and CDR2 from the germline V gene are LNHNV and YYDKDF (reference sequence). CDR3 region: CATSLGAGRDQPQHF. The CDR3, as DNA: TGTGCCACCAGCCTTGGGGCCGGGAGAGATCAGCCCCAGCATTTT.

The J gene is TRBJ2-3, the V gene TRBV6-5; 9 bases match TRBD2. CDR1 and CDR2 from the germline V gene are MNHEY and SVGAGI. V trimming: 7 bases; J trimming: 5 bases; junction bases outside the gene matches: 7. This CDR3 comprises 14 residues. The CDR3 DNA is TGTGCCAGCAAGGCTAGCGGGGCAGGAGATACGCAGTATTTT. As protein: CASKASGAGDTQYF.

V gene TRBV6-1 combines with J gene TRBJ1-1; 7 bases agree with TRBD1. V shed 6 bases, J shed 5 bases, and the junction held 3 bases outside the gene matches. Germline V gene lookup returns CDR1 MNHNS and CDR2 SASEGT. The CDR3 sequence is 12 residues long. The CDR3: CASRTGYTEAFF. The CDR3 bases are TGTGCCAGCAGGACAGGGTATACTGAAGCTTTCTTT.

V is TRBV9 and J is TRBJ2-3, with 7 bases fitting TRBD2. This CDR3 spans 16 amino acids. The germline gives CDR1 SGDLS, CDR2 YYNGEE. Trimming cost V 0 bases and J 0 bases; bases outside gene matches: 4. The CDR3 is CASSVGGTTSTDTQYF. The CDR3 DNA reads TGTGCCAGCAGCGTAGGAGGGACTACCAGCACAGATACGCAGTATTTT.